These 16 T cell receptor beta chains share one sample of origin, sequenced in a study of control samples from healthy donors and cancer patients (TCRdb year 2020). Library creation used the immunoSEQ multiplex PCR assay. TCRdb re-hosts the immuneACCESS table, in-frame sequences only. Its copies lack some clones; in the studies checked, an unresolved V gene accounts for under half of them, and the cause for the rest is not known. In this sample the table shows 170,000 or so clones, more than 85% of which occur a single time. The ten largest clones take up 2% of the sample. The sample consisted of blood. The receptors originated from a woman between 40 and 50 years old in good health.

The chain is built from TRBV29-1 and TRBJ1-4; D gene uncertain. Trimming stripped 7 bases from V and 7 bases from J, with 16 bases between. Germline lookup yields CDR1 SQVTM and CDR2 ANQGSEA. The CDR3 runs to 13 residues. CDR3: CSAGSGIVEKLFF. The CDR3 DNA sequence: TGCAGCGCCGGTTCGGGGATCGTTGAAAAACTGTTTTTT.

This clone was recorded a few times. The chain couples TRBV2 to TRBJ1-6, with TRBD1 matching over 7 bases. The CDR3 length is 14 residues. CDR1 and CDR2 (germline): SNHLY, FYNNEI. J gave up 9 bases and V 6 bases, and 8 bases lay outside the gene matches. CDR3: CASSEQGQGSPLHF. The CDR3 region has the DNA TGTGCCAGCAGCGAACAGGGGCAGGGTTCACCCCTCCACTTT. Full variable domain (remainder filled in from reference TRBV2 and TRBJ1-6): EPEVTQTPSHQVTQMGQEVILRCVPISNHLYFYWYRQILGQKVEFLVSFYNNEISEKSEIFDDQFSVERPDGSNFTLKIRSTKLEDSAMYFCASSEQGQGSPLHFGNGTRLTVT.

The chain employs TRBV27 and TRBJ1-2; TRBD1 is a possible D gene (6 bases). CDR1 is MNHEY, CDR2 SMNVEV, per germline (reference sequence). V was clipped by 5 bases and J by 10 bases, with 14 bases between them. The CDR3 sequence is 12 residues long. CDR3 coding DNA: TGTGCCAGCAGTGCAGGGGACGGGTTCTACACCTTC. It encodes CASSAGDGFYTF.

The chain couples TRBV5-1 to TRBJ2-5, with D possibly being TRBD1 (5 bases). The length of the CDR3 is 16 residues. Germline loops: CDR1 SGHRS, CDR2 YFSETQ. The germline V and J ends were trimmed by 0 bases and 3 bases, with 15 bases remaining between them. The chain's CDR3 is CASSLDYRQMEETQYF. CDR3 nucleotides: TGCGCCAGCAGCTTGGACTATCGACAGATGGAAGAGACCCAGTACTTC. The full variable domain, completed using reference TRBV5-1 and TRBJ2-5, is KAGVTQTPRYLIKTRGQQVTLSCSPISGHRSVSWYQQTPGQGLQFLFEYFSETQRNKGNFPGRFSGRQFSNSRSEMNVSTLELGDSALYLCASSLDYRQMEETQYFGPGTRLLVL.

The chain carries TRBV6-5 and TRBJ1-1; D remains unclear. Per the germline V gene, CDR1 is MNHEY and CDR2 is SVGAGI. CDR3 length: 14 residues. V lost 0 bases, J lost 1 base, and 6 bases lay in between. CDR3 protein: CASSYSYENTEAFF. CDR3 nucleotide sequence: TGTGCCAGCAGTTACTCGTATGAGAACACTGAAGCTTTCTTT.

This chain uses TRBV20-1 with TRBJ2-1; D gene uncertain. This CDR3 region has 11 residues. The germline CDR1 and CDR2 sequences are DFQATT and SNEGSKA (reference sequence). V was clipped by 7 bases and J by 9 bases, with 13 bases between them. This CDR3 is CSGRRGIEQFF. Here the CDR3 DNA reads TGCAGTGGCCGCCGTGGGATTGAGCAGTTCTTC.

The V and J genes are TRBV18 and TRBJ2-7; D possibly matches TRBD1 or TRBD2 (6 bases each). The CDR3 has 15 residues. The germline CDR1 and CDR2 sequences are KGHSH and LQKENI. Trimming stripped 4 bases from V and 7 bases from J, with 20 bases between. CDR3 region: CASSRETGTRGEQYF. The CDR3 coding sequence is TGTGCCAGCTCACGAGAAACAGGGACCCGGGGGGAGCAGTACTTC.

This clone was seen once. The chain couples TRBV4-1 to TRBJ1-2, with D perhaps matching TRBD1 (5 bases). This CDR3 is built from 17 residues. V lost 1 base and J lost 8, with 23 bases in between. Germline values: CDR1 MGHRA, CDR2 YSYEKL. For the CDR3, the DNA is TGCGCCAGCAGCCAAGTATCCTCAGGGTGGGGGAGCGAGGGCTACACCTTC. Amino acids: CASSQVSSGWGSEGYTF.

This clone has only one observation. This chain uses TRBV11-2 with TRBJ1-5; possible D gene TRBD1, 6 bases. V was pared by 8 bases and J by 5 bases, with 10 bases between. The CDR3 sequence is 12 residues long. Germline CDR1 SGHAT, CDR2 FQNNGV. CDR3 sequence reads: CASGGGDQPQHF. The DNA for the CDR3 is TGTGCCAGCGGCGGGGGCGATCAGCCCCAGCATTTT.

The CDR3 DNA sequence: TGTGCCAGCAGCATGTACGGGGACTATGGCTACACCTTC. Protein product: CASSMYGDYGYTF. The V and J genes are TRBV7-9 and TRBJ1-2; D uncertain. Looked up from germline, CDR1 is SEHNR and CDR2 is FQNEAQ (reference sequence). The CDR3 runs to 13 residues. The V gene lost 5 bases and the J gene lost 3 bases, with 10 bases spanning the gap.

The chain has TRBV5-4 and TRBJ1-1; D might be TRBD1 (5 bases). The CDR3 consists of 15 residues. The V gene's germline CDR1 is SGHNT and CDR2 YYREEE (reference sequence). V lost 0 bases to trimming and J lost 0 bases, with 9 bases between them. Written as DNA, the CDR3 is TGTGCCAGCAGCTTGGGGGGCGGGATGAACACTGAAGCTTTCTTT. As protein: CASSLGGGMNTEAFF.

V gene TRBV19 combines with J gene TRBJ1-2; maybe TRBD1 (5 bases). The length of the CDR3 is 18 residues. The V gene's germline CDR1 is LNHDA and CDR2 SQIVND (reference sequence). With 5 bases removed from V and 5 bases from J, the gap between germline ends came to 27 bases. This chain's CDR3 is CASSAVPGRAPKGYGYTF. CDR3 nucleotide sequence: TGTGCCAGTAGTGCTGTACCCGGCAGGGCCCCTAAAGGGTATGGCTACACCTTC.

The rearrangement joins TRBV21-1 to TRBJ2-1; TRBD2, the table's D call, lacks a check against the DNA. TRBV21-1 is a documented pseudogene. The CDR3 is 15 amino acids. The CDR3 bases are TGTGCCAGCAGCAACGGGACTAGCGGGGCCAATGAGCAGTTCTTC. Translated, it gives CASSNGTSGANEQFF.

V is TRBV11-2 and J is TRBJ1-2; 11 bases agree with TRBD1. With V trimmed by 5 bases and J by 2 bases, 4 bases remained unmatched. CDR1 is SGHAT and CDR2 is FQNNGV in the germline V gene. CDR3 length equals 15 residues. The CDR3 region has the DNA TGTGCCAGCAGCCGGGACAGGGGGTTGAACTATGGCTACACCTTC. Its translation: CASSRDRGLNYGYTF.

The rearrangement links TRBV5-4 to TRBJ2-5, with TRBD2 matching 9 bases. The CDR3 loop spans 15 amino acids. V lost 1 base and J lost 3; bases outside the gene matches: 4. Germline CDR1 reads SGHNT; CDR2 reads YYREEE (reference sequence). CDR3: CASSLKRGAKETQYF. DNA of the CDR3: TGTGCCAGCAGCTTGAAGCGGGGGGCGAAAGAGACCCAGTACTTC.

The chain uses TRBV11-2 and TRBJ2-3; 7 bases align to TRBD2. The CDR3 is 17 residues long. Germline assignment: CDR1 SGHAT and CDR2 FQNNGV. With V trimmed by 1 base and J by 4 bases, 11 bases remained unmatched. For the CDR3, the DNA is TGTGCCAGCAGCTTAGTTTTCGGGGCGGGGGTGTCAGATACGCAGTATTTT. This encodes CASSLVFGAGVSDTQYF.